The entry below describes one T cell receptor beta chain. Its antigen remains unknown. With 1 base removed from V and 1 base from J, the gap between germline ends came to 7 bases. Germline loops: CDR1 SGHVS, CDR2 FNYEAQ. This CDR3 is built from 14 residues. These data belong to a study of shared clonotypes between healthy human individuals. It was across several immunoSEQ plates that each subset's genomic DNA was evenly split. Assay: immunoSEQ multiplex PCR; the TCRdb copy retains only in-frame clones and omits some. The table records about half a million clones, around 79% of them present only once. Findings of the study overall: The sole specimen, blood, was sampled, and tissue repertoires likely differ. Clonotype sharing among donors was thought likely to change with sequencing depth.

The TCR comes from a woman aged 35 to 49 in good health. Some clones in this sample may be carry-over from other donors' samples. Specimen: PBMCs. The chain carries TRBV7-6 and TRBJ1-1; TRBD1 is a possible D gene (5 bases). The CDR3 DNA reads TGTGCCAGCAGCTTAGGTGGGACGAACACTGAAGCTTTCTTT. Its translation: CASSLGGTNTEAFF.